This T cell receptor beta chain emerged from a study of T cell repertoires in cytomegalovirus infection. Study as a whole: From public TCR beta signatures came an indication of both CMV infection and matching HLA type. Study-level points and caveats: The ex vivo response showed dominance by HLA-C-restricted CMV-specific TCR beta clonotypes. Cumulated frequencies of public TCR beta families served to identify carriers of CMV plus the relevant HLA.

Between the trimmed V and J ends, which lost 9 bases and 3 bases, there was a span of 18 bases. Germline V gives CDR1 SGHTA, CDR2 FQGTGA. This CDR3 is 15 amino acids long. TCRdb fed the reads into MiXCR, producing one record per CDR3 protein. The profile shows around 250,000 distinct CDR3 sequences, approximately 17% of them singletons. This clonotype was seen many times. Its specificity is unknown. This receptor was identified in a human donor in good health (CMV status not recorded). Some clones in this sample may be carry-over from other donors' samples. Sequencing was carried out using CD8+ T cells from PBMCs. The rearrangement joins TRBV7-3 to TRBJ1-3; D gene ambiguous. The chain's CDR3 is CARGPQVGIGNTIYF. CDR3 sequence (DNA): TGTGCCAGAGGGCCTCAGGTCGGAATTGGAAACACCATATATTTT.